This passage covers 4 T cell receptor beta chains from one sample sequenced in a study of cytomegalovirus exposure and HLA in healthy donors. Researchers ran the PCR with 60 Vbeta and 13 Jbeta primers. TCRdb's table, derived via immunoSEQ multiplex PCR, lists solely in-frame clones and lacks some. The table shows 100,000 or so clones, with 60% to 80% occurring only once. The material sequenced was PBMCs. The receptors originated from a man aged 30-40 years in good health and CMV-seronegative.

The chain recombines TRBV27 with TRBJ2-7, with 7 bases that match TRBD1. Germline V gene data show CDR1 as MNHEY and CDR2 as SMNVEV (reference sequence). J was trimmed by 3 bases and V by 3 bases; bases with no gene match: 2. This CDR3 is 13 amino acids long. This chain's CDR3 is CASSLAGGYEQYF. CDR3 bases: TGTGCCAGCAGTTTGGCAGGGGGCTACGAGCAGTACTTC.

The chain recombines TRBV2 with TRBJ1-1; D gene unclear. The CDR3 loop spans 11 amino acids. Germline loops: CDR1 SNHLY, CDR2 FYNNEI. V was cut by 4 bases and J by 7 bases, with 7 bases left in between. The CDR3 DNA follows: TGTGCCAGCAGTGTCGGGGTTGAAGCTTTCTTT. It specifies CASSVGVEAFF. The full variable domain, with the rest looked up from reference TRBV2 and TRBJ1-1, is EPEVTQTPSHQVTQMGQEVILRCVPISNHLYFYWYRQILGQKVEFLVSFYNNEISEKSEIFDDQFSVERPDGSNFTLKIRSTKLEDSAMYFCASSVGVEAFFGQGTRLTVV.

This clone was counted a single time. The CDR3 sequence: CASSPTRGSPYQPQHF. The CDR3, as DNA: TGTGCCAGCAGTCCAACCCGAGGGTCTCCCTATCAGCCCCAGCATTTT. The chain recombines TRBV2 with TRBJ1-5; no firm D call. CDR1 is SNHLY and CDR2 is FYNNEI in the germline V gene. V was pared by 5 bases and J by 5 bases, with 19 bases between. CDR3 length equals 16 residues.

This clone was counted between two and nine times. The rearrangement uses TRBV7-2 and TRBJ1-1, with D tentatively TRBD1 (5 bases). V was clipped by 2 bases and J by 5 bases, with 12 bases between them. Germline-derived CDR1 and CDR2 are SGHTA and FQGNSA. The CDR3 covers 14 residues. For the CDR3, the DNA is TGTGCCAGCAGCTTATCCGGGGGAAGAACTGAAGCTTTCTTT. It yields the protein CASSLSGGRTEAFF. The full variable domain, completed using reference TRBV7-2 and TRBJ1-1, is GAGVSQSPSNKVTEKGKDVELRCDPISGHTALYWYRQSLGQGLEFLIYFQGNSAPDKSGLPSDRFSAERTGGSVSTLTIQRTQQEDSAVYLCASSLSGGRTEAFFGQGTRLTVV.